The source of this TCR beta chain is a study of blood T cell repertoires in COVID-19. The wider study: There were acute and convalescent COVID-19 samples, and they came from the United States, Italy and Spain. Sample material is recorded as cDNA or gDNA derived from T cells, B-cell-depleted T cells, or PBMCs.

The assay was immunoSEQ multiplex PCR, and TCRdb's table has in-frame clones only and misses some. Here the sample spans about 140,000 clones, about 80% being singletons. The J segment lost 6 bases and the V segment lost 3 bases, leaving 17 bases of the junction unmatched. The CDR3 sequence is 19 residues long. Germline CDR1 and CDR2: SEHNR and FQNEAQ (reference sequence). The TCR originated in a woman in her sixties or seventies with acute or convalescent COVID-19. The sequenced sample was peripheral blood. The chain has TRBV7-9 and TRBJ2-2; TRBD2 matches at 9 bases. The CDR3 DNA reads as TGTGCCAGCAGCTTTACTCCAGGGCTAGCGGGATCGGTACCCGGGGAGCTGTTTTTT. Amino acid sequence: CASSFTPGLAGSVPGELFF.